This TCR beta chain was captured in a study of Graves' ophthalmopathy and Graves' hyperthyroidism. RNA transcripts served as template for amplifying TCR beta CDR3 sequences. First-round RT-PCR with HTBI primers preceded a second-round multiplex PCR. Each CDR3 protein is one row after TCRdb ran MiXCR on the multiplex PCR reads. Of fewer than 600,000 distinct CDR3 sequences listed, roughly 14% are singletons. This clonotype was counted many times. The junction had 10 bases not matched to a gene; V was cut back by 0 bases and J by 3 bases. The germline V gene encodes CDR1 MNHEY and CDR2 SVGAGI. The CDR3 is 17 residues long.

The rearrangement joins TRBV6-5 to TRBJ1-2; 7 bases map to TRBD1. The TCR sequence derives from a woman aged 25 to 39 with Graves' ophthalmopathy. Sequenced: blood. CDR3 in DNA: TGTGCCAGCAGTTACTCGACGGTCCAAGGGGGCGACTATGGCTACACCTTC. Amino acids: CASSYSTVQGGDYGYTF.